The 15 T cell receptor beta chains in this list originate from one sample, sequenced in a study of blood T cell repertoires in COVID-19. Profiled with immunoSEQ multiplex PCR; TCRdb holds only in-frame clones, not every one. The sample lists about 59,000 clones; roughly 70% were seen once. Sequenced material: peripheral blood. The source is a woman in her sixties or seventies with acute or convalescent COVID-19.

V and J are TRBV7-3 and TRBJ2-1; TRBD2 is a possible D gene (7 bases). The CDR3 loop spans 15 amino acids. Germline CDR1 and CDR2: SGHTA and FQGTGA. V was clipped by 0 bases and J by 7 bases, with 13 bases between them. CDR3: CASSLTGGAPNEQFF. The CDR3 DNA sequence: TGTGCCAGCAGCTTAACGGGGGGGGCCCCGAATGAGCAGTTCTTC.

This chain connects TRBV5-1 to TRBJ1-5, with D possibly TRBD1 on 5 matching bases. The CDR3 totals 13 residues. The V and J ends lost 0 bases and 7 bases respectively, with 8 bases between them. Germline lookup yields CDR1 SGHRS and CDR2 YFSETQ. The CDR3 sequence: CASSLEGIQPQHF. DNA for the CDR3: TGCGCCAGCAGCTTGGAGGGGATCCAGCCCCAGCATTTT. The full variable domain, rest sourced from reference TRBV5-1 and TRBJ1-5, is KAGVTQTPRYLIKTRGQQVTLSCSPISGHRSVSWYQQTPGQGLQFLFEYFSETQRNKGNFPGRFSGRQFSNSRSEMNVSTLELGDSALYLCASSLEGIQPQHFGDGTRLSIL.

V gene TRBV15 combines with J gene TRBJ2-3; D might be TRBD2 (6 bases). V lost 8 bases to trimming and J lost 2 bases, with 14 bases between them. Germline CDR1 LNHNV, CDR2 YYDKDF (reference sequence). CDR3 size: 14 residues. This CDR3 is CATRRGRNTDTQYF. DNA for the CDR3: TGTGCCACCCGGAGGGGTAGAAACACAGATACGCAGTATTTT.

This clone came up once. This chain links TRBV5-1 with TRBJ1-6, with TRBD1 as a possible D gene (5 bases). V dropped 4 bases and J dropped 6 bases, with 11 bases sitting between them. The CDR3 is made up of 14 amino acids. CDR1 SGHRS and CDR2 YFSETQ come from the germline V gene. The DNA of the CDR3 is TGCGCCAGCAGCGACAGTATGGGTAATTCACCCCTCCACTTT. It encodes CASSDSMGNSPLHF.

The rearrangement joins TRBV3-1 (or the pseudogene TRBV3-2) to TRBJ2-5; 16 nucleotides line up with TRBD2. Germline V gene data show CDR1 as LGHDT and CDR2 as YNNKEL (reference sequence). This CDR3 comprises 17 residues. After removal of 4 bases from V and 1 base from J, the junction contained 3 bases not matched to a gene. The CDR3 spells CASSPGTSGGAQETQYF. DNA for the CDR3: TGTGCCAGCAGCCCGGGGACTAGCGGGGGGGCCCAAGAGACCCAGTACTTC.

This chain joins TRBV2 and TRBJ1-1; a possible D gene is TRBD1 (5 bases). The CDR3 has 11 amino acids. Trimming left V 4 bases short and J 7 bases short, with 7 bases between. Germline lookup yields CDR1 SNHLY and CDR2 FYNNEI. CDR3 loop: CASSGDSEAFF. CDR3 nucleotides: TGTGCCAGCAGTGGAGACAGTGAAGCTTTCTTT.

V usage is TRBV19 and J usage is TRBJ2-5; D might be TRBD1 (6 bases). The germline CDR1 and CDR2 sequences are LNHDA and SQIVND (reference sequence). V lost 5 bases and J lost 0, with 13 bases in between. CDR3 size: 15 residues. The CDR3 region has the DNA TGTGCCAGTAGTCGGACAGTCCTTTACCAAGAGACCCAGTACTTC. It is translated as CASSRTVLYQETQYF.

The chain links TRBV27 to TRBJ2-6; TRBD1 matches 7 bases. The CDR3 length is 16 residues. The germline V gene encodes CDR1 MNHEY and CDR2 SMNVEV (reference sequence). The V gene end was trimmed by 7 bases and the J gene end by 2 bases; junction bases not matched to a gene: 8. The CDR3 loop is CASTNTGAAGANVLTF. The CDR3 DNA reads TGTGCCAGCACAAACACAGGGGCGGCTGGGGCCAACGTCCTGACTTTC.

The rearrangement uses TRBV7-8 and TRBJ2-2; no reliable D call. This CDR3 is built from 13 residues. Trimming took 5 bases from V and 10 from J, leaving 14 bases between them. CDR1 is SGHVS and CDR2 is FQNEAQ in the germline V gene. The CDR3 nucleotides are TGTGCCAGCAGCCCCCTTTCGAGTATGGAGCTGTTTTTT. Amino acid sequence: CASSPLSSMELFF.

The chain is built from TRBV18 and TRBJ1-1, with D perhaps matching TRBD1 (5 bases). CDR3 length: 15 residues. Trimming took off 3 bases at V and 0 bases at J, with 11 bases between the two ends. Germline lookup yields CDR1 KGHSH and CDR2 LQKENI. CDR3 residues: CASSPPGLMNTEAFF. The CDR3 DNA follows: TGTGCCAGCTCACCGCCGGGACTGATGAACACTGAAGCTTTCTTT.

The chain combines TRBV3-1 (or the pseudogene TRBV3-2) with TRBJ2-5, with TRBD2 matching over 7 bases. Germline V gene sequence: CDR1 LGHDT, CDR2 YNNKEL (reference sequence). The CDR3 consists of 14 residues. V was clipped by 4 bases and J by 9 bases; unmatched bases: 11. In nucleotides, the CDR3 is TGTGCCAGCAGCCCCGGGTGGGATGGGGGGGCCCAGTACTTC. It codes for CASSPGWDGGAQYF.

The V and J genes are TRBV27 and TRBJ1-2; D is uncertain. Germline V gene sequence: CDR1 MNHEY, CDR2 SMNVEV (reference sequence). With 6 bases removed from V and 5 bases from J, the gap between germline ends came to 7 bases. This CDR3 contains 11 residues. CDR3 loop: CASSRGYGYTF. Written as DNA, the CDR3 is TGTGCCAGCAGCCGGGGTTATGGCTACACCTTC.

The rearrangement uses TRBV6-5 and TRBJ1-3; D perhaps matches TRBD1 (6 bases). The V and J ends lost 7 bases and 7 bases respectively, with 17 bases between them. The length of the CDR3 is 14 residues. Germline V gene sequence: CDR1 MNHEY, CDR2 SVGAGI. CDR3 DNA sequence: TGTGCCAGCACCTCTGGGGGGGCGGGTAACACCATATATTTT. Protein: CASTSGGAGNTIYF.

The DNA of the CDR3 is TGTGCCAGCAGTGATGGACTAGCGGGTACCACCGGGGAGCTGTTTTTT. Translated: CASSDGLAGTTGELFF. This chain joins TRBV2 and TRBJ2-2; 11 bases line up with TRBD2. The ends lost 3 bases at V and 4 bases at J; junction bases unmatched: 4. The CDR3 runs to 16 residues. Germline CDR1 and CDR2: SNHLY and FYNNEI.

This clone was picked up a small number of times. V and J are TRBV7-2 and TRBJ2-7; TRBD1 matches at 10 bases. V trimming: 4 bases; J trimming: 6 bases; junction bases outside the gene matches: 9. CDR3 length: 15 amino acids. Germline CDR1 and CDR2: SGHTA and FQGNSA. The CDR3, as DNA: TGTGCCAGCAGCTCGCGACAGGGGGCATGGCTCGAGCAGTACTTC. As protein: CASSSRQGAWLEQYF.